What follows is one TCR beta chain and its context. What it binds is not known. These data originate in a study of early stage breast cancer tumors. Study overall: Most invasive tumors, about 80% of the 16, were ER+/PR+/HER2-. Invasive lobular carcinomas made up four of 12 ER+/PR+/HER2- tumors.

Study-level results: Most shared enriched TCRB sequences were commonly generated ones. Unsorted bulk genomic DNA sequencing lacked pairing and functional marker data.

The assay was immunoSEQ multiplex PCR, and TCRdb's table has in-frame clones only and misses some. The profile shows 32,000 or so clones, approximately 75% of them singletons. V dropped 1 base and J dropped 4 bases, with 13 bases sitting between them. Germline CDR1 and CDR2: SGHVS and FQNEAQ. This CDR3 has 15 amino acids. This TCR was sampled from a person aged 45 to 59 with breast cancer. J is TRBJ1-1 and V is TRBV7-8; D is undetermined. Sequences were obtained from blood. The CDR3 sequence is CASSLGAKGGTEAFF. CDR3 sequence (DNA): TGTGCCAGCAGCTTAGGGGCCAAAGGCGGCACTGAAGCTTTCTTT.